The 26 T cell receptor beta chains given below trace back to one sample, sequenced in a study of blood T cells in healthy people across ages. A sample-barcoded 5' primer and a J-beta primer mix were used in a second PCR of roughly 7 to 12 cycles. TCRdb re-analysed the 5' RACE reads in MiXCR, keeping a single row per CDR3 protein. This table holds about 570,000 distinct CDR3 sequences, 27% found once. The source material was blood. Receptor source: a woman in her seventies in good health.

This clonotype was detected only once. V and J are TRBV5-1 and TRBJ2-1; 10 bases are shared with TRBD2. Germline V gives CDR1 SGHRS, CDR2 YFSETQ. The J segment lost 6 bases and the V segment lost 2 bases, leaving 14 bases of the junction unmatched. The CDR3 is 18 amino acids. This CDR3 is CASSFLPYSGGLANEQFF. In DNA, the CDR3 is TGCGCCAGCAGCTTTCTCCCATATAGCGGGGGGCTCGCCAATGAGCAGTTCTTC.

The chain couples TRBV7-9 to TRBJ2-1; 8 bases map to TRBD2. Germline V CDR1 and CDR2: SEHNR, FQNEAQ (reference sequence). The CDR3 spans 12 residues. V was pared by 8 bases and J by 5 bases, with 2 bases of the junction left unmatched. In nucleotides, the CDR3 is TGTGCCAGCGGACTAGCAGACAATGAGCAGTTCTTC. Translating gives CASGLADNEQFF.

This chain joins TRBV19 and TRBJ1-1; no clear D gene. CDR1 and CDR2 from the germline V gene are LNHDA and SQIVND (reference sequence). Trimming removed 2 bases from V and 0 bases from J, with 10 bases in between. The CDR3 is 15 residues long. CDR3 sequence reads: CASSISFQVNTEAFF. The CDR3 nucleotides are TGTGCCAGTAGTATATCCTTCCAGGTGAACACTGAAGCTTTCTTT.

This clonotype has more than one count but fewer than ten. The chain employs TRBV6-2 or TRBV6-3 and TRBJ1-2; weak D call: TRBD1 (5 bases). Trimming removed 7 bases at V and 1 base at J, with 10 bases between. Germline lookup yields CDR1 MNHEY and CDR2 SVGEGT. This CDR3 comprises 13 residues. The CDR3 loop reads CASNEQVNYGYTF. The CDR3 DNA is TGTGCCAGCAACGAACAGGTTAACTATGGCTACACCTTC.

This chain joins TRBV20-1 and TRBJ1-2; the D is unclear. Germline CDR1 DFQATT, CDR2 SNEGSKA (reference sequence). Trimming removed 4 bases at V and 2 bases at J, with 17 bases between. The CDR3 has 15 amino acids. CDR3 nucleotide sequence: TGCAGTGCTAATCCCTCCCCGACCGGAAACTATGGCTACACCTTC. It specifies CSANPSPTGNYGYTF.

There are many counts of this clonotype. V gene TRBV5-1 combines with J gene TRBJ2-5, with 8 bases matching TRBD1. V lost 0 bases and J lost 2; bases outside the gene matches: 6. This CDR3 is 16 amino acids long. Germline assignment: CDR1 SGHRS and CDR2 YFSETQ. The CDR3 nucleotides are TGCGCCAGCAGCTTGGTCGTGACAGGGGTTCAAGAGACCCAGTACTTC. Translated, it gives CASSLVVTGVQETQYF.

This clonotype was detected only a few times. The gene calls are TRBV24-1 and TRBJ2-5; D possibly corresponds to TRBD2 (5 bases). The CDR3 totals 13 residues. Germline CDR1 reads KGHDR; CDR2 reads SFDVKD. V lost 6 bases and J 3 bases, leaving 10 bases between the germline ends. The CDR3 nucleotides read TGTGCCACCAGTTCTCCGGGGAAAGAGACCCAGTACTTC. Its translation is CATSSPGKETQYF.

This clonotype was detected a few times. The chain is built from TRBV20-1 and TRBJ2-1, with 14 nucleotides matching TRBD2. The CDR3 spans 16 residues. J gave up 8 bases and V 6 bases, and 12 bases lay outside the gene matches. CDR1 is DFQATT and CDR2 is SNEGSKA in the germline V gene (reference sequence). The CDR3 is CSARSPTSGGAHEQFF. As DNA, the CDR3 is TGCAGTGCGAGGTCCCCGACTAGCGGGGGGGCGCATGAGCAGTTCTTC.

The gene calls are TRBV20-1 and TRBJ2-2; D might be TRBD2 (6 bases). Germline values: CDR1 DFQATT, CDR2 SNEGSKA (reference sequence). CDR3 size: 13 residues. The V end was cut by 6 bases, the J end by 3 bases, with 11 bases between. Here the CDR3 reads CSAPTSYTGELFF. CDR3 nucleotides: TGCAGTGCGCCGACTAGTTACACCGGGGAGCTGTTTTTT.

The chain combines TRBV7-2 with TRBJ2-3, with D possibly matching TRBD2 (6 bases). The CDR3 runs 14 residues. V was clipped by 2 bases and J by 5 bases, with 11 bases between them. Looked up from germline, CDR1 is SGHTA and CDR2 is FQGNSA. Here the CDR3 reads CASSLRLGGDTQYF. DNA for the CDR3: TGTGCCAGCAGCTTAAGACTAGGAGGAGATACGCAGTATTTT.

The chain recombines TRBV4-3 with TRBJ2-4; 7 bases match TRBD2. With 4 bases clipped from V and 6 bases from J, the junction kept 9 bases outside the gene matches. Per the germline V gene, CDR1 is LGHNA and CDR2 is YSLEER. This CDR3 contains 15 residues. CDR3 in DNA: TGCGCCAGCAGCCCCGAGCTAGCGGCGCTAAACATTCAGTACTTC. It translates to CASSPELAALNIQYF.

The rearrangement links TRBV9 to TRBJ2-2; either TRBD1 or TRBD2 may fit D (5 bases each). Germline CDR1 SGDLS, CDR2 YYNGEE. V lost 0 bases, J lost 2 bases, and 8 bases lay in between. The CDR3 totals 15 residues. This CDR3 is CASSVGGINTGELFF. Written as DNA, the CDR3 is TGTGCCAGCAGCGTAGGGGGGATTAACACCGGGGAGCTGTTTTTT. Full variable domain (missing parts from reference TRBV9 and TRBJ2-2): DSGVTQTPKHLITATGQRVTLRCSPRSGDLSVYWYQQSLDQGLQFLIQYYNGEERAKGNILERFSAQQFPDLHSELNLSSLELGDSALYFCASSVGGINTGELFFGEGSRLTVL.

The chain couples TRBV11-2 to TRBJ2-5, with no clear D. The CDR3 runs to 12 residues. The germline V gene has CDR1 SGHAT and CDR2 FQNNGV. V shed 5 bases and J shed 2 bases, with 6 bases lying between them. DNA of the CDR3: TGTGCCAGCAGCGACTTACAAGAGACCCAGTACTTC. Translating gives CASSDLQETQYF.

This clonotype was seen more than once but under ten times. CDR3: CASSLLGTGSAHEQYF. Here the CDR3 DNA reads TGTGCCAGCAGCTTATTGGGGACAGGGTCAGCCCACGAGCAGTACTTC. This rearrangement joins TRBV7-3 to TRBJ2-7, with 9 nucleotides matching TRBD1. Germline CDR1 and CDR2: SGHTA and FQGTGA. J was trimmed by 5 bases and V by 2 bases; bases with no gene match: 10. This CDR3 is 16 amino acids long. Drawing the rest from reference TRBV7-3 and TRBJ2-7, the complete variable domain is GAGVSQTPSNKVTEKGKYVELRCDPISGHTALYWYRQSLGQGPEFLIYFQGTGAADDSGLPNDRFFAVRPEGSVSTLKIQRTERGDSAVYLCASSLLGTGSAHEQYFGPGTRLTVT.

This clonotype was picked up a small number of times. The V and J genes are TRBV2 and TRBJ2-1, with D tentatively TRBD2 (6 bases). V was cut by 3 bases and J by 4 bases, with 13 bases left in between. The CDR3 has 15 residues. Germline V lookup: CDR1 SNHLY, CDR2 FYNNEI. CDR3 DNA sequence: TGTGCCAGCAGTGAGGGTAGGGAGGTGTACAATGAGCAGTTCTTC. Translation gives CASSEGREVYNEQFF.

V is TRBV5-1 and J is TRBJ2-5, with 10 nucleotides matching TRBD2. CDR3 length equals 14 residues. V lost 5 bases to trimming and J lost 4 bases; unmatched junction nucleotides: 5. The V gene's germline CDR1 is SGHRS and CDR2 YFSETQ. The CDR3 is CASRSSGGVETQYF. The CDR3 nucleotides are TGCGCCAGCAGATCAAGCGGGGGGGTAGAGACCCAGTACTTC.

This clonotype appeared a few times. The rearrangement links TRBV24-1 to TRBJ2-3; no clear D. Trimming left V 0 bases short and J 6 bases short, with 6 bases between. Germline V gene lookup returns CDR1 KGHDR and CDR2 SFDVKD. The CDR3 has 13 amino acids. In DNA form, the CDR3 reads TGTGCCACCAGTGATTTGAGGATGGATACGCAGTATTTT. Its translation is CATSDLRMDTQYF.

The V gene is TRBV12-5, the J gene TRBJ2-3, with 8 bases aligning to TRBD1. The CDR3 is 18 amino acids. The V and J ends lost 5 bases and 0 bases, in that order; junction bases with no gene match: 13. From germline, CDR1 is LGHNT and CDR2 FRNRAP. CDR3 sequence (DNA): TGTGCTAGTGGTCCCTCCGGGACAGGAGAGTCTAGCACAGATACGCAGTATTTT. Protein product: CASGPSGTGESSTDTQYF. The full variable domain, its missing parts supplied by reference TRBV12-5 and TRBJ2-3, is DARVTQTPRHKVTEMGQEVTMRCQPILGHNTVFWYRQTMMQGLELLAYFRNRAPLDDSGMPKDRFSAEMPDATLATLKIQPSEPRDSAVYFCASGPSGTGESSTDTQYFGPGTRLTVL.

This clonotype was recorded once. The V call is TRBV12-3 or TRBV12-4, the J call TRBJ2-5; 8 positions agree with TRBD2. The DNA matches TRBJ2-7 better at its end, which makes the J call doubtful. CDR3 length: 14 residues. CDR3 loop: CASRAGTRSYEQYF. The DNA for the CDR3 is TGTGCCAGCAGGGCCGGGACTAGAAGTTACGAGCAGTACTTC.

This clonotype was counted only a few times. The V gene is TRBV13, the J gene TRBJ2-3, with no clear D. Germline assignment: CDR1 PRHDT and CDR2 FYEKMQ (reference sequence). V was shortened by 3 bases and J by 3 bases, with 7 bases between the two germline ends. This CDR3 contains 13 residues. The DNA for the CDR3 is TGTGCCAGCAGCTTCGGCGTGACAGATACGCAGTATTTT. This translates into CASSFGVTDTQYF.

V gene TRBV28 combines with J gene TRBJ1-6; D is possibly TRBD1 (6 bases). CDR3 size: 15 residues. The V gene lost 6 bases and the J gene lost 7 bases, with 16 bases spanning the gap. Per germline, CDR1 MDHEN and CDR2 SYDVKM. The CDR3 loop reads CASSLQTGTNSPLHF. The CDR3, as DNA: TGTGCCAGCAGCCTTCAAACAGGGACCAATTCACCCCTCCACTTT.

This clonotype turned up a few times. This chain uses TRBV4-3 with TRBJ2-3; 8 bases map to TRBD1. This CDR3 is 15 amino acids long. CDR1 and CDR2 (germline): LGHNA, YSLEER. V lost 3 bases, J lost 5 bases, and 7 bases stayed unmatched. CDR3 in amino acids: CASSQDGQGEDTQYF. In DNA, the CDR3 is TGCGCCAGCAGCCAGGATGGACAGGGAGAAGATACGCAGTATTTT.

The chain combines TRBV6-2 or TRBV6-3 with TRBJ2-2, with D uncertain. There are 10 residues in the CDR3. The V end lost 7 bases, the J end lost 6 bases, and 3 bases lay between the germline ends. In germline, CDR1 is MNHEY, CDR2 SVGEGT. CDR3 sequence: CASTAGELFF. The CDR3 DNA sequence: TGTGCCAGCACGGCCGGGGAGCTGTTTTTT.

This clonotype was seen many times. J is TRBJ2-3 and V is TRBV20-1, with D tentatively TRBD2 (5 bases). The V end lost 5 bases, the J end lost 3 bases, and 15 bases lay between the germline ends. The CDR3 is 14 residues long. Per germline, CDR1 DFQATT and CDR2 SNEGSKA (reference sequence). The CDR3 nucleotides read TGCAGTGCTCCCGAGCGTTCGGGAACAGATACGCAGTATTTT. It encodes CSAPERSGTDTQYF.

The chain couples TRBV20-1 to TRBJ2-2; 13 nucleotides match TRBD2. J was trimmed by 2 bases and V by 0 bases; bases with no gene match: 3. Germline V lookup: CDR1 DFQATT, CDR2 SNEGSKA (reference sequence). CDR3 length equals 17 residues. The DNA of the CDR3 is TGCAGTGCTAGAGAACTAGCGGGGGGGCCAAACACCGGGGAGCTGTTTTTT. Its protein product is CSARELAGGPNTGELFF.

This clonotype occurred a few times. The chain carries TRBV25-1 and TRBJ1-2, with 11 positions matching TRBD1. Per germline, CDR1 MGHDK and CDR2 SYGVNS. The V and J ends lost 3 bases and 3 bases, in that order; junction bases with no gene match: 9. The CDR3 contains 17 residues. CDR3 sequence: CASSEAGQGGFHYGYTF. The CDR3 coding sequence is TGTGCCAGCAGTGAGGCGGGACAGGGGGGATTCCACTATGGCTACACCTTC.